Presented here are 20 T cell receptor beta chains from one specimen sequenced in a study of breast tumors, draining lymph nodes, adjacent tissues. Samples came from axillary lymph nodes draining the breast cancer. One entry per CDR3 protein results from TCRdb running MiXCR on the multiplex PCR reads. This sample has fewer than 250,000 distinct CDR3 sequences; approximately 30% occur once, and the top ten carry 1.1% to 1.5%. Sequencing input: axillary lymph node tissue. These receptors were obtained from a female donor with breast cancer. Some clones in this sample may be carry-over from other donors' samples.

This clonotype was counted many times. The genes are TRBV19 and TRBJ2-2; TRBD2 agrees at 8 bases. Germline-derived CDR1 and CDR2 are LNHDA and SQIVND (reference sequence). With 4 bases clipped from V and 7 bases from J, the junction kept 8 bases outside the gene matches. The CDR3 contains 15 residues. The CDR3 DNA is TGTGCCAGTAGTACGTCGGGACTAGTGGGCGGGGAGCTGTTTTTT. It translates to CASSTSGLVGGELFF. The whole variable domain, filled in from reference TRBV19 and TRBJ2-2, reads DGGITQSPKYLFRKEGQNVTLSCEQNLNHDAMYWYRQDPGQGLRLIYYSQIVNDFQKGDIAEGYSVSREKKESFPLTVTSAQKNPTAFYLCASSTSGLVGGELFFGEGSRLTVL.

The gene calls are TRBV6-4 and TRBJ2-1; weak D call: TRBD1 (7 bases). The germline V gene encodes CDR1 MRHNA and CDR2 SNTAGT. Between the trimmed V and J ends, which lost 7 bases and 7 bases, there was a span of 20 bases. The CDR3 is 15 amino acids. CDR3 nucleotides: TGTGCCAGCACCTTGGACAGGAGGGATTCAAATGAGCAGTTCTTC. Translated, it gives CASTLDRRDSNEQFF.

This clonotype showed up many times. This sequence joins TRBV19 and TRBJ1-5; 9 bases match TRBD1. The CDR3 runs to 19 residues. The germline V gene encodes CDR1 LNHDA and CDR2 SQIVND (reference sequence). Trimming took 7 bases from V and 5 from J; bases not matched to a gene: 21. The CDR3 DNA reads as TGTGCCAGTAATAGAAGGACCGCGGGACAGGGCTTATCTTATCAGCCCCAGCATTTT. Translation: CASNRRTAGQGLSYQPQHF.

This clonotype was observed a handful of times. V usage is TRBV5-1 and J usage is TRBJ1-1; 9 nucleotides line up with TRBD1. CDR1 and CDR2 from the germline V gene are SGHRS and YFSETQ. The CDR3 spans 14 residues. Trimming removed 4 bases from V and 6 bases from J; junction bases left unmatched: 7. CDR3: CASSPPGTGSEAFF. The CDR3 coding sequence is TGCGCCAGCAGCCCTCCGGGGACAGGGTCTGAAGCTTTCTTT.

The CDR3 bases are TGTGCCAGCAGCACGCAGGCCGGGACCACTGAAGCTTTCTTT. It specifies CASSTQAGTTEAFF. V and J are TRBV11-2 and TRBJ1-1, with D tentatively TRBD1 (5 bases). The CDR3 length is 14 residues. Looked up from germline, CDR1 is SGHAT and CDR2 is FQNNGV. V was pared by 5 bases and J by 4 bases, with 14 bases between. Variable domain in full (rest from reference TRBV11-2 and TRBJ1-1): EAGVAQSPRYKIIEKRQSVAFWCNPISGHATLYWYQQILGQGPKLLIQFQNNGVVDDSQLPKDRFSAERLKGVDSTLKIQPAKLEDSAVYLCASSTQAGTTEAFFGQGTRLTVV.

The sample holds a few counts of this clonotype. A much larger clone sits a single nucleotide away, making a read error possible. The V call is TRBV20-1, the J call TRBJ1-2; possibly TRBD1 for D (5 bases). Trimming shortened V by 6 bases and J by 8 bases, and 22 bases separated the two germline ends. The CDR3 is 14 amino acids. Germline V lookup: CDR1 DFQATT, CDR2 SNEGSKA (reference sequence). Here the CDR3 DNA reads TGCAGTGCCCCTGGGACGGGGCTCGGTGCCGGCTACACCTTC. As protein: CSAPGTGLGAGYTF.

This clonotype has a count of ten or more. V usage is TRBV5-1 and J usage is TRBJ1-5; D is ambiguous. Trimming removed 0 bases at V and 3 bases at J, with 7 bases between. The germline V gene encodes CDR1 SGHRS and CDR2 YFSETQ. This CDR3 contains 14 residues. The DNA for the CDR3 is TGCGCCAGCAGCTTGGGTAGCGCCAATCAGCCCCAGCATTTT. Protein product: CASSLGSANQPQHF.

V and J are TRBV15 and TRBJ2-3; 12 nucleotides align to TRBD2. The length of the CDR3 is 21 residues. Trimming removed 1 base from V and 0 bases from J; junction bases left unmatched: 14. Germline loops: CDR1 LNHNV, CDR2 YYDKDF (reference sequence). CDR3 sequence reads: CATSRGPSGRARTSSTDTQYF. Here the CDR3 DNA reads TGTGCCACCAGCAGAGGGCCTAGCGGGAGGGCCCGTACTTCTAGCACAGATACGCAGTATTTT.

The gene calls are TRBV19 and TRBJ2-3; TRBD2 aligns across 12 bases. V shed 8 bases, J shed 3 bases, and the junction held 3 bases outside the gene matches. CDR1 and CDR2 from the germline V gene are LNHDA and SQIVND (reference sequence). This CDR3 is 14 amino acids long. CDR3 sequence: CASATSGRTDTQYF. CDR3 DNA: TGTGCCAGTGCGACTAGCGGGAGAACAGATACGCAGTATTTT.

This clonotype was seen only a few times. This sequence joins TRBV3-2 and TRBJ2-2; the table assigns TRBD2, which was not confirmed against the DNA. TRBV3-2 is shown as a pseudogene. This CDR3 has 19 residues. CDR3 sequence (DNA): TGTGCCAGCAGCCAGATCGGACTAGCGGGAGGGCGCCAAAGCGGGGAGCTGTTTTTT. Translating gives CASSQIGLAGGRQSGELFF.

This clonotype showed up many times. The CDR3 here is CASSQLAGGPGEQYF. In DNA, the CDR3 is TGTGCCAGCAGTCAACTAGCGGGAGGACCTGGCGAGCAGTACTTC. The chain joins TRBV2 to TRBJ2-7, with 12 bases aligning to TRBD2. The CDR3 spans 15 residues. The V segment lost 5 bases and the J segment 6 bases; nucleotides outside the gene matches: 8. CDR1 is SNHLY, CDR2 FYNNEI, per germline.

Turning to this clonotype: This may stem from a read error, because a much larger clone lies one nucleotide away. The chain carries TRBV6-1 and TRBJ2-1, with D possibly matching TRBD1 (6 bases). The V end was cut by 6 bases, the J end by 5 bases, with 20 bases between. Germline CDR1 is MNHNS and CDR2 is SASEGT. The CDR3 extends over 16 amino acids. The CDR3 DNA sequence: TGTGCCAGCAGGCACAGGGAAATAAGGCGGAACAATGAGCAGTTCTTC. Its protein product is CASRHREIRRNNEQFF.

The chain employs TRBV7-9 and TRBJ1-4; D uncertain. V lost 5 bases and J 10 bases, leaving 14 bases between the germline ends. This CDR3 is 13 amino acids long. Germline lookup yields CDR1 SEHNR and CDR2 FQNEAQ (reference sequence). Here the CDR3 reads CASSGGRVGKLFF. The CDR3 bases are TGTGCCAGCAGCGGCGGGAGGGTAGGAAAACTGTTTTTT.

CDR3 DNA: TGCAGCGTGGGAGGTCGTGGAGGACTCACAGATACGCAGTATTTT. Translating it yields CSVGGRGGLTDTQYF. The chain couples TRBV29-1 to TRBJ2-3; tentative D call: TRBD2 (6 bases). The V end lost 6 bases, the J end lost 2 bases, and 18 bases lay between the germline ends. Germline-derived CDR1 and CDR2 are SQVTM and ANQGSEA. The CDR3 spans 15 residues.

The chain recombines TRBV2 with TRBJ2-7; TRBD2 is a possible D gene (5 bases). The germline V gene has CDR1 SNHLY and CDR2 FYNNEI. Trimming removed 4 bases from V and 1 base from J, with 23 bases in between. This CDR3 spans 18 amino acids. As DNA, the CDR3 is TGTGCCAGCAGTGCCGTAGCTAGGGAGAGTTATACATCCTACGAGCAGTACTTC. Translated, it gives CASSAVARESYTSYEQYF.

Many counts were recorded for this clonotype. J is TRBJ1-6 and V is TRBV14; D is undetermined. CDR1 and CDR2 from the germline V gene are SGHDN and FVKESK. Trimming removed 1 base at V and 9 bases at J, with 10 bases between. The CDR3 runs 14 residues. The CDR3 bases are TGTGCCAGCAGCCAAGGGGGTTTCGGTTCACCCCTCCACTTT. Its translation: CASSQGGFGSPLHF.

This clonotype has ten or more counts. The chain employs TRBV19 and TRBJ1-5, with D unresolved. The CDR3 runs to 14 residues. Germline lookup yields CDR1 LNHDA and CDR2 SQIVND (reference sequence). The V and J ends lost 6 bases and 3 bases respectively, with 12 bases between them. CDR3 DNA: TGTGCCAGTAGGGACCGACGGATCAATCAGCCCCAGCATTTT. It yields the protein CASRDRRINQPQHF.

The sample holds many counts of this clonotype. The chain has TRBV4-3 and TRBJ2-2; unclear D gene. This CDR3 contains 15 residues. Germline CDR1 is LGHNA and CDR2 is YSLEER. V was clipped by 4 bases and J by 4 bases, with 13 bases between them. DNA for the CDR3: TGCGCCAGCAGCCTTAAATGGGTGGGCACCGGGGAGCTGTTTTTT. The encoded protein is CASSLKWVGTGELFF.

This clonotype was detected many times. The CDR3 coding sequence is TGCGCCAGCAGCTTACAGGGCCTAGCCTACGAGCAGTACTTC. Amino acids: CASSLQGLAYEQYF. V usage is TRBV5-1 and J usage is TRBJ2-7; TRBD1 is a possible D gene (6 bases). V was shortened by 2 bases and J by 2 bases, with 11 bases between the two germline ends. Germline V gene sequence: CDR1 SGHRS, CDR2 YFSETQ. The CDR3 length is 14 residues. The whole variable domain, remainder taken from reference TRBV5-1 and TRBJ2-7, is KAGVTQTPRYLIKTRGQQVTLSCSPISGHRSVSWYQQTPGQGLQFLFEYFSETQRNKGNFPGRFSGRQFSNSRSEMNVSTLELGDSALYLCASSLQGLAYEQYFGPGTRLTVT.

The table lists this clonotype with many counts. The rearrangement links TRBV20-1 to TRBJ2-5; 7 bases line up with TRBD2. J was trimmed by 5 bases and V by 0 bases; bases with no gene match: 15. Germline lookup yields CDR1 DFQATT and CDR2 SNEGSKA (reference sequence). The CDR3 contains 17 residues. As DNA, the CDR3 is TGCAGTGCTAGAGATGCGCTTCTAGCGGCAGGGCCGGAGACCCAGTACTTC. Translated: CSARDALLAAGPETQYF.